The 8 T cell receptor beta chains below come from one sample, sequenced in a study of blood T cell repertoires in COVID-19. Clones were sequenced by immunoSEQ multiplex PCR, and TCRdb holds only the in-frame ones, with some missing. The data contain under 250,000 clones, roughly 88% of them seen just once; the ten biggest clones take up about 5.4%. The sequenced sample was peripheral blood. Every receptor here comes from an elderly woman with COVID-19, enrolled during active disease.

The V call is TRBV14, the J call TRBJ2-1, with D possibly TRBD2 on 7 matching bases. The CDR3 runs 17 residues. Trimming took 0 bases from V and 2 from J, leaving 14 bases between them. Germline CDR1 and CDR2: SGHDN and FVKESK. For the CDR3, the DNA is TGTGCCAGCAGCCAAGATTGGGCGGGGGCCGCCTACAATGAGCAGTTCTTC. It specifies CASSQDWAGAAYNEQFF.

The chain carries TRBV19 and TRBJ1-4; D not resolved. The ends were cut back, 4 bases at V and 7 bases at J, with 13 bases in the middle. The CDR3 runs 14 residues. Germline V gene data show CDR1 as LNHDA and CDR2 as SQIVND (reference sequence). Written as DNA, the CDR3 is TGTGCCAGTAGTAGAACAGCTGCCGTTGAAAAACTGTTTTTT. Its translation is CASSRTAAVEKLFF.

The chain is built from TRBV2 and TRBJ1-1, with D unresolved. The ends were cut back, 4 bases at V and 1 base at J, with 16 bases in the middle. The CDR3 is 16 amino acids. The germline gives CDR1 SNHLY, CDR2 FYNNEI. As DNA, the CDR3 is TGTGCCAGCAGTGCCGAAGGACTGTTAACGAACACTGAAGCTTTCTTT. As protein: CASSAEGLLTNTEAFF.

The chain links TRBV27 to TRBJ2-3, with 16 bases fitting TRBD2. This CDR3 region has 17 residues. Per the germline V gene, CDR1 is MNHEY and CDR2 is SMNVEV (reference sequence). The ends lost 4 bases at V and 4 bases at J; junction bases unmatched: 5. Here the CDR3 reads CASSSLGLAGGADTQYF. CDR3 DNA sequence: TGTGCCAGCAGTTCCCTGGGACTAGCGGGGGGGGCAGATACGCAGTATTTT.

V gene TRBV25-1 combines with J gene TRBJ1-2; D possibly corresponds to TRBD1 (6 bases). CDR3 length equals 12 residues. V lost 2 bases, J lost 6 bases, and 7 bases lay in between. CDR1 MGHDK and CDR2 SYGVNS come from the germline V gene. DNA of the CDR3: TGTGCCAGCAGTGAAAACAGGGATGGCTACACCTTC. It specifies CASSENRDGYTF.

This rearrangement joins TRBV24-1 to TRBJ2-3; 8 bases match TRBD1. CDR1 is KGHDR, CDR2 SFDVKD, per germline. After removal of 6 bases from V and 2 bases from J, the junction contained 6 bases not matched to a gene. This CDR3 region has 15 residues. In nucleotides, the CDR3 is TGTGCCACCAGTAACCGGGACAGGAACACAGATACGCAGTATTTT. This gives the protein CATSNRDRNTDTQYF.

The chain carries TRBV3-1 (or the pseudogene TRBV3-2) and TRBJ1-6; D is possibly TRBD1 (5 bases). The CDR3 length is 13 residues. V was pared by 1 base and J by 10 bases, with 8 bases between. Looked up from germline, CDR1 is LGHDT and CDR2 is YNNKEL (reference sequence). CDR3 sequence reads: CASSQGGGSPLHF. In DNA form, the CDR3 reads TGTGCCAGCAGCCAAGGGGGGGGATCACCCCTCCACTTT.

The rearrangement uses TRBV12-3 or TRBV12-4 and TRBJ2-7; a possible D gene is TRBD2 (6 bases). V lost 8 bases and J 3 bases, leaving 14 bases between the germline ends. The CDR3 consists of 13 residues. CDR3 region: CASRLGGNYEQYF. CDR3 sequence (DNA): TGTGCCAGCCGGCTTGGAGGGAACTACGAGCAGTACTTC.